The clone carrying this T cell receptor (beta chain) has only a few counts. The antigen is unknown. These data are taken from a study of shared clonotypes between healthy human individuals. General study results and limits: What rarefaction showed was incomplete sorted-subset sequencing despite large depth. Relative to memory subsets, naive subsets generally showed larger estimated richness.

Replicate sorted-subset PCRs were loaded with roughly 190 ng DNA, about 30,000 T cell genomes. The data were produced by immunoSEQ multiplex PCR, yet TCRdb's version contains in-frame clones alone and is incomplete. The sample lists over a million clones, around 74% occurring once. The sample was memory CD4+ T cells sorted from blood. As for subset: CD45RA-negative fraction. This clonotype originated in a man younger than 35 in good health.

The DNA for the CDR3 is TGTGCCTGGAGTTCGGGACAGGGGTTTCAGCCCCAGCATTTT. This translates into CAWSSGQGFQPQHF. The chain joins TRBV30 to TRBJ1-5; 10 positions agree with TRBD1. The CDR3 extends over 14 amino acids. CDR1 is GTSNPN, CDR2 SVGIG, per germline (reference sequence). After removal of 2 bases from V and 6 bases from J, the junction contained 4 bases not matched to a gene.